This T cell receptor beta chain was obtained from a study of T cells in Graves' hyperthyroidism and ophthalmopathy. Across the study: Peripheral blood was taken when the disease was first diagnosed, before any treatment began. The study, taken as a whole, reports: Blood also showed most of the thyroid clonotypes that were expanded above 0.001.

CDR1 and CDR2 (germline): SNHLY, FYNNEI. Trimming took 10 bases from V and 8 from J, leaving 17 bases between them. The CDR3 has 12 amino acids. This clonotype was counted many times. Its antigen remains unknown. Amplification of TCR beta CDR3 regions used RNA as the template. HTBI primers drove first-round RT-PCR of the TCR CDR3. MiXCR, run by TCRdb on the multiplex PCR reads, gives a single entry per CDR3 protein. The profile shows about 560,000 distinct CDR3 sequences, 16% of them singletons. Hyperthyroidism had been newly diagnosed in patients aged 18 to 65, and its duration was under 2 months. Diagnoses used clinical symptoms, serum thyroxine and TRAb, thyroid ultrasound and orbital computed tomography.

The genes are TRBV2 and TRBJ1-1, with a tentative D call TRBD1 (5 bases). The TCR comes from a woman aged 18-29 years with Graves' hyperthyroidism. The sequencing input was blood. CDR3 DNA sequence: TGTGCCACCACAAACCGACAGATAGAAGCTTTCTTT. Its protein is CATTNRQIEAFF.